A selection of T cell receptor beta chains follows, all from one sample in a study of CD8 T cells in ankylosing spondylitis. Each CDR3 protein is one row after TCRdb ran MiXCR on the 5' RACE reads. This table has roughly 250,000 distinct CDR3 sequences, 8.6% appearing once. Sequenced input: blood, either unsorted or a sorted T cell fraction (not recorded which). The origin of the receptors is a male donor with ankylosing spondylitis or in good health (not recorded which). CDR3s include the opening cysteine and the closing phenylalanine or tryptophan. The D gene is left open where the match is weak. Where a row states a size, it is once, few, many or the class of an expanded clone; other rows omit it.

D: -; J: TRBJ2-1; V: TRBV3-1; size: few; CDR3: CASSPEPEGSEAYNEQFF; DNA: TGTGCCAGCAGCCCGGAGCCTGAGGGGAGTGAGGCCTACAATGAGCAGTTCTTC
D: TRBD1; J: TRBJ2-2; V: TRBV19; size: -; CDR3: CASSRTGNGELFF; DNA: TGTGCCAGTAGTAGGACAGGGAACGGGGAGCTGTTTTTT
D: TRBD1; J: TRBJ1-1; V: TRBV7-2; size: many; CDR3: CASSFGQGKNTEAFF; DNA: TGTGCCAGCAGCTTTGGACAGGGCAAGAACACTGAAGCTTTCTTT
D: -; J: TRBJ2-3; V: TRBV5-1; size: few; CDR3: CASSLDSPTDTQYF; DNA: TGCGCCAGCAGCTTGGACTCACCCACAGATACGCAGTATTTT
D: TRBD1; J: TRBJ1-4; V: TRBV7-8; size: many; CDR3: CASSFFSPGQATTNEKLFF; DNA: TGTGCCAGCAGCTTTTTTAGTCCGGGACAGGCCACAACTAATGAAAAACTGTTTTTT
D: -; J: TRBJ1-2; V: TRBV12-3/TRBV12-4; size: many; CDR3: CASRQTAPTNYGYTF; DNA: TGTGCCAGCAGGCAAACAGCTCCCACTAACTATGGCTACACCTTC
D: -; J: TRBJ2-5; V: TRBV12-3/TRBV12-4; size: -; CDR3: CASSLRGSTQETQYF; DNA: TGTGCCAGCAGTTTGAGAGGTTCAACCCAAGAGACCCAGTACTTC
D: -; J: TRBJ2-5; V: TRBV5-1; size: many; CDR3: CASSLGAIQETQYF; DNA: TGCGCCAGCAGCTTGGGAGCGATCCAAGAGACCCAGTACTTC
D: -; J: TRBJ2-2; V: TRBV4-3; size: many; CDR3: CASSQGLGWGLTGELFF; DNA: TGCGCCAGCAGCCAAGGTTTGGGCTGGGGGTTGACCGGGGAGCTGTTTTTT
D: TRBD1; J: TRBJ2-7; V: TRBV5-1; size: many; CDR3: CASSSGDSLYEQYF; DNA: TGCGCCAGCAGCTCCGGGGACAGCTTATACGAGCAGTACTTC
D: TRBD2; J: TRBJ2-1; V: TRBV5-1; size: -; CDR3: CASSFTSGSYNEQFF; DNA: TGCGCCAGCAGCTTTACTAGCGGTTCCTACAATGAGCAGTTCTTC
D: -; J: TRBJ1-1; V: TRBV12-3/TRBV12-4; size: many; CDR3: CASSLGVETEAFF; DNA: TGTGCCAGCAGTTTGGGGGTGGAAACTGAAGCTTTCTTT
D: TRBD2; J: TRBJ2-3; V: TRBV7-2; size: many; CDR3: CASLGFSGGPSTDTQYF; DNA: TGTGCCAGCTTAGGGTTTAGCGGGGGCCCTAGCACAGATACGCAGTATTTT
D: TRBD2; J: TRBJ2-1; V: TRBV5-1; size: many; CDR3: CASSRQRGAYEQFF; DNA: TGCGCCAGCTCTCGCCAGCGGGGGGCATATGAGCAGTTCTTC
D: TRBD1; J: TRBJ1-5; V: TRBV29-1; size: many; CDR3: CSVVDREFQPQHF; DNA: TGCAGCGTTGTGGACAGGGAGTTCCAGCCCCAGCATTTT
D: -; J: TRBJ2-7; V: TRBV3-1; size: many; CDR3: CASSQVGSTYEQYF; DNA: TGTGCCAGCAGCCAAGTTGGCTCAACCTACGAGCAGTACTTC
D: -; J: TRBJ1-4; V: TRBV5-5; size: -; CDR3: CASSRGRATNEKLFF; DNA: TGTGCCAGCAGCCGTGGGAGGGCAACTAATGAAAAACTGTTTTTT
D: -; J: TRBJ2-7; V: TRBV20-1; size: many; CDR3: CSAREWSSPEQYF; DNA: TGCAGTGCTAGAGAGTGGAGTAGCCCCGAGCAGTACTTC
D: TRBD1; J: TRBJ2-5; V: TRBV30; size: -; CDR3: CAWAGQDKETQYF; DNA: TGTGCCTGGGCGGGACAGGATAAAGAGACCCAGTACTTC
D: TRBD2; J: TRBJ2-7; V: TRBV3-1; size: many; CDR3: CASSQLGGSSYEQYF; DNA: TGTGCCAGCAGCCAATTGGGGGGGAGCTCCTACGAGCAGTACTTC
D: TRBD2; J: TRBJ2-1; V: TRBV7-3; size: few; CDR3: CASSFETSGKWNEQFF; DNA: TGTGCCAGCAGCTTCGAGACTAGCGGGAAATGGAATGAGCAGTTCTTC
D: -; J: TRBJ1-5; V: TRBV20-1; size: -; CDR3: CSARGDSRNQPQHF; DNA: TGCAGTGCTAGAGGGGACTCCCGCAATCAGCCCCAGCATTTT
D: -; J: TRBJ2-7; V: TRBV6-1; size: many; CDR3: CASSPQSTGPWAEQYF; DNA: TGTGCCAGCAGTCCACAATCCACGGGACCTTGGGCCGAGCAGTACTTC
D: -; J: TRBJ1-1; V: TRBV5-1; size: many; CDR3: CASSISGGDTEAFF; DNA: TGCGCCAGCAGCATTTCGGGGGGGGACACTGAAGCTTTCTTT
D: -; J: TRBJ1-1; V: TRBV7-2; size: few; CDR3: CASSLVEYTNTEAFF; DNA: TGTGCCAGCAGCTTAGTGGAGTACACGAACACTGAAGCTTTCTTT
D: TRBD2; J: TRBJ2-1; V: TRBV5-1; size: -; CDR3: CASSLEVAGGNEQFF; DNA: TGCGCCAGCAGCTTGGAGGTAGCGGGGGGGAATGAGCAGTTCTTC
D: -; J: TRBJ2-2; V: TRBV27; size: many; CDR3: CASSRRANTGELFF; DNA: TGTGCCAGCAGTCGTCGCGCCAACACCGGGGAGCTGTTTTTT
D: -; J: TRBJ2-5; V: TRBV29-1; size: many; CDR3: CSVDGLALQETQYF; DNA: TGCAGCGTTGATGGGCTAGCGCTCCAAGAGACCCAGTACTTC
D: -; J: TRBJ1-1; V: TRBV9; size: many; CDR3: CASSVVPGTEAFF; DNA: TGTGCCAGCAGCGTAGTTCCCGGTACTGAAGCTTTCTTT
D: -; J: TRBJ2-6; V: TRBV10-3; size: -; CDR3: CAISEGTVNVLTF; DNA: TGTGCCATCAGTGAGGGTACAGTCAACGTCCTGACTTTC
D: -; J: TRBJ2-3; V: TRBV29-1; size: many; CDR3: CSVRGPADTQYF; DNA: TGCAGCGTGAGGGGACCCGCAGATACGCAGTATTTT
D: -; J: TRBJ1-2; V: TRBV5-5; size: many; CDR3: CASSFRETYGYTF; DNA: TGTGCCAGCAGCTTCCGGGAAACCTATGGCTACACCTTC
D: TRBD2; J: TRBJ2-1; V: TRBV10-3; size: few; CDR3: CAISVGLDNYNEQFF; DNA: TGTGCCATCAGTGTGGGACTAGACAACTACAATGAGCAGTTCTTC
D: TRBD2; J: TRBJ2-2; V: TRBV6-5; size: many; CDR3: CASSYPSGRAPGELFF; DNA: TGTGCCAGCAGTTACCCTAGCGGGAGGGCCCCCGGGGAGCTGTTTTTT